The sample holds many counts of the clone carrying this T cell receptor (beta chain). The antigen is not known. This sample stems from a study of CD8+CD57+ T cells in acquired aplastic anemia. Study overall: Sorting CD4+ and CD8+ cells gave DNA averaging around 3 ug. Study conclusions and caveats: There were fewer than 35 CD8+ CDR3 sequences that occurred in both patients and controls.

The template for TCR beta VDJ and CDR3 sequence profiling was genomic DNA. From the reads, TCRdb called clonotypes with MiXCR, one entry per CDR3 protein. Of more than 150,000 distinct CDR3 sequences in the sample, more than 45% were seen once. Germline values: CDR1 SGHDT, CDR2 YYEEEE. The CDR3 covers 18 residues. The ends lost 3 bases at V and 3 bases at J; junction bases unmatched: 13. CD8+CD57+ cell expansion, shown by flow cytometry, had occurred in the patients selected for sequencing. The enrolled patients all had severe acquired aplastic anemia. Sampling of blood occurred while the patients had still received no therapy.

The chain joins TRBV5-6 to TRBJ2-7; the match to TRBD2 covers 12 bases. This TCR came from a human donor with aplastic anemia. The sequencing input was sorted CD4+, CD8+, or CD8+CD57+ T cells (not recorded which) from PBMCs. As DNA, the CDR3 is TGTGCCAGCAGCTCGACTAGCGGGAGATCGGGTGTAGGCTACGAGCAGTACTTC. Translation: CASSSTSGRSGVGYEQYF.